This TCR beta chain was found in a study of blood T cell repertoires in COVID-19. Study background: PBMCs, B-cell-depleted T cells, or T cells were the source of the cDNA or gDNA that made up the material.

This clone was found a few times. There are 18 residues in the CDR3. Trimming removed 0 bases from V and 2 bases from J; junction bases left unmatched: 6. Germline V gene lookup returns CDR1 SNHLY and CDR2 FYNNEI. In the authors' workflow: Reference gene primer amplification yielded estimated nucleated cell counts. Sequencing was performed with immunoSEQ multiplex PCR; in TCRdb, only in-frame clones are kept and a portion is missing. V, J and clone size were drawn from that table, and D and trimming were deduced from the DNA. This sample yields over 60,000 clones, of which 65% to 85% are seen a single time; 20% to 25% belongs to the top ten.

The clonotype originates from a man older than 75 with active or convalescent COVID-19. Sequencing was carried out using peripheral blood. The gene calls are TRBV2 and TRBJ1-5; 11 bases agree with TRBD1. The CDR3 coding sequence is TGTGCCAGCAGTGAAGCGCGGGACAGGGGGTTTCGCAATCAGCCCCAGCATTTT. It yields the protein CASSEARDRGFRNQPQHF.